The 16 T cell receptor beta chains reported below all come from one sample, sequenced in a study of metastatic and nonmetastatic thyroid tumors. TCRdb re-analyzed the PCR reads through MiXCR. This sample yields about 6,400 clones, of which roughly a sixth are seen a single time; around 10% belongs to the top ten. All patients were treatment-naive before thyroid surgery. The sequenced material came from tumor tissue. The receptors originated from a male donor with papillary thyroid cancer or a benign thyroid nodule (not recorded which). Some clones in this sample may be carry-over from other donors' samples.

In this sample, this clone is medium-sized. The chain has TRBV6-5 and TRBJ1-1; TRBD1 might be the D (5 bases). Deletions cut 2 bases from V and 7 bases from J, with 14 bases between. Germline-derived CDR1 and CDR2 are MNHEY and SVGAGI. CDR3 size: 14 residues. CDR3 DNA sequence: TGTGCCAGCAGTTACGAAGTGGGGACCGTTGAAGCTTTCTTT. This codes for CASSYEVGTVEAFF.

This chain uses TRBV20-1 with TRBJ2-1; D is perhaps TRBD1 (5 bases). CDR3 length: 15 residues. V was pared by 3 bases and J by 5 bases, with 17 bases between. Germline V gives CDR1 DFQATT, CDR2 SNEGSKA (reference sequence). CDR3 loop: CSASGRAGIDNEQFF. The CDR3 DNA reads TGCAGTGCTAGCGGTCGGGCAGGGATTGACAATGAGCAGTTCTTC.

At least ten counts were recorded for this clone. V gene TRBV5-6 combines with J gene TRBJ2-1; 7 bases agree with TRBD1. CDR1 is SGHDT, CDR2 YYEEEE, per germline. V lost 3 bases and J lost 6; bases outside the gene matches: 3. The CDR3 is 13 amino acids. The CDR3, as DNA: TGTGCCAGCAGCTGGGGGACAGTCAATGAGCAGTTCTTC. It translates to CASSWGTVNEQFF.

This clone was detected once. The chain recombines TRBV20-1 with TRBJ2-7; weak D call: TRBD1 (5 bases). From germline, CDR1 is DFQATT and CDR2 SNEGSKA (reference sequence). V was shortened by 5 bases and J by 1 base, with 15 bases between the two germline ends. This CDR3 spans 14 amino acids. The CDR3 region has the DNA TGCAGTGCTGAAGAAGGGGCTGGATCCTACGAGCAGTACTTC. This sequence encodes CSAEEGAGSYEQYF.

The V and J genes are TRBV19 and TRBJ2-7, with TRBD1 matching over 9 bases. V was clipped by 5 bases and J by 6 bases; unmatched bases: 8. CDR1 and CDR2 from the germline V gene are LNHDA and SQIVND (reference sequence). CDR3 size: 14 residues. CDR3 in amino acids: CASSGRTGEREQYF. The CDR3 DNA is TGTGCCAGTAGTGGCAGGACAGGGGAGCGCGAGCAGTACTTC. The full variable domain, rest sourced from reference TRBV19 and TRBJ2-7, is DGGITQSPKYLFRKEGQNVTLSCEQNLNHDAMYWYRQDPGQGLRLIYYSQIVNDFQKGDIAEGYSVSREKKESFPLTVTSAQKNPTAFYLCASSGRTGEREQYFGPGTRLTVT.

This chain uses TRBV14 with TRBJ2-7, with 9 bases matching TRBD1. The CDR3 runs to 19 residues. Losses at the gene ends were 3 bases for V and 3 bases for J; bases not matched to a gene: 18. CDR1 and CDR2 (germline): SGHDN, FVKESK. The CDR3 DNA follows: TGTGCCAGCAGCCAGGGGTGCCGGGACAGGGTCGGCCTTATCTACGAGCAGTACTTC. It translates to CASSQGCRDRVGLIYEQYF.

CDR3 coding DNA: TGTGCCAGCAGTTACTCGACGGAAGGGGGAGTAGGAAACACCATATATTTT. Protein product: CASSYSTEGGVGNTIYF. The rearrangement joins TRBV6-2 or TRBV6-3 to TRBJ1-3; D is possibly TRBD1 (6 bases). This CDR3 region has 17 residues. V gave up 0 bases and J gave up 4 bases, with 16 bases separating them. Germline CDR1 reads MNHEY; CDR2 reads SVGEGT.

The J gene is TRBJ1-3, the V gene TRBV19, with D possibly being TRBD1 (6 bases). Trimming left V 1 base short and J 0 bases short, with 10 bases between. CDR3 length: 16 amino acids. Germline assignment: CDR1 LNHDA and CDR2 SQIVND (reference sequence). The DNA for the CDR3 is TGTGCCAGTAGTATAGCGGGGGCGAGCTCTGGAAACACCATATATTTT. Amino acid sequence: CASSIAGASSGNTIYF. Supplemented by reference TRBV19 and TRBJ1-3, the full variable domain reads DGGITQSPKYLFRKEGQNVTLSCEQNLNHDAMYWYRQDPGQGLRLIYYSQIVNDFQKGDIAEGYSVSREKKESFPLTVTSAQKNPTAFYLCASSIAGASSGNTIYFGEGSWLTVV.

This chain joins TRBV6-2 or TRBV6-3 and TRBJ2-1; TRBD2 matches 11 bases. The germline V gene encodes CDR1 MNHEY and CDR2 SVGEGT. V trimming: 6 bases; J trimming: 8 bases; junction bases outside the gene matches: 15. The CDR3 consists of 17 residues. The CDR3 here is CASRRGLAGGRGDEQFF. The CDR3 DNA reads as TGTGCCAGCAGGAGGGGGCTAGCGGGGGGTCGGGGGGATGAGCAGTTCTTC.

In this sample, this clone is medium-sized. This rearrangement joins TRBV19 to TRBJ2-1; the match to TRBD2 covers 10 bases. The CDR3 consists of 14 residues. CDR1 is LNHDA and CDR2 is SQIVND in the germline V gene (reference sequence). V was pared by 5 bases and J by 8 bases, with 6 bases of the junction left unmatched. CDR3 sequence (DNA): TGTGCCAGTAGTGTTAGCGGGAGGTCCTATGAGCAGTTCTTC. The encoded protein is CASSVSGRSYEQFF.

This clone has at least ten counts. V and J are TRBV24-1 and TRBJ1-4; D is unresolved. V was cut by 9 bases and J by 0 bases, with 7 bases left in between. The germline V gene has CDR1 KGHDR and CDR2 SFDVKD. The CDR3 contains 13 residues. CDR3: CATSATTNEKLFF. The CDR3 DNA is TGTGCCACCTCTGCCACAACTAATGAAAAACTGTTTTTT.

This clone was observed a few times. The V call is TRBV6-1, the J call TRBJ1-1, with D unresolved. Deletions cut 5 bases from V and 5 bases from J, with 21 bases between. CDR3 length: 16 residues. Germline-derived CDR1 and CDR2 are MNHNS and SASEGT. CDR3 in amino acids: CASSPRDLARFTEAFF. The CDR3 bases are TGTGCCAGCAGTCCGAGGGATTTGGCTCGGTTTACTGAAGCTTTCTTT.

In this sample, this clone turned up many times. The chain carries TRBV4-2 and TRBJ2-3; 7 bases are a match to TRBD2. This CDR3 spans 14 amino acids. Trimming at V came to 4 bases and at J to 2 bases, leaving 3 bases not matched to a gene. Germline loops: CDR1 LGHNA, CDR2 YNFKEQ. CDR3 amino acids: CASSRDYPTDTQYF. The DNA of the CDR3 is TGTGCCAGCAGCCGGGACTATCCCACAGATACGCAGTATTTT.

By sample fraction, this clone is large (0.1 to 1%). V gene TRBV6-5 combines with J gene TRBJ2-3; D is perhaps TRBD1 (6 bases). V lost 2 bases to trimming and J lost 0 bases, with 9 bases between them. Per germline, CDR1 MNHEY and CDR2 SVGAGI. This CDR3 has 15 residues. CDR3 region: CASSYSGTSTDTQYF. The CDR3 DNA reads as TGTGCCAGCAGTTACAGTGGGACAAGCACAGATACGCAGTATTTT.

The gene calls are TRBV5-1 and TRBJ2-7; 10 bases line up with TRBD1. The ends lost 0 bases at V and 6 bases at J; junction bases unmatched: 9. The CDR3 loop spans 16 amino acids. Looked up from germline, CDR1 is SGHRS and CDR2 is YFSETQ. This CDR3 is CASSLARQGASSEQYF. CDR3 coding DNA: TGCGCCAGCAGCTTGGCGCGACAGGGGGCGTCGTCCGAGCAGTACTTC.

This clone has just a few counts. The chain is built from TRBV9 and TRBJ1-1; TRBD1 aligns across 8 bases. CDR1 and CDR2 from the germline V gene are SGDLS and YYNGEE. This CDR3 has 22 residues. V dropped 0 bases and J dropped 3; count of bases not matched to a gene: 25. The CDR3 region is CASSVAGAGGRRGYESDTEAFF. The CDR3 nucleotides read TGTGCCAGCAGCGTAGCAGGGGCAGGGGGCCGTAGGGGATATGAGTCGGACACTGAAGCTTTCTTT.